These T cell receptor beta chains were read from a single sample in a study of CD8 T cells in ankylosing spondylitis. TCRdb analysed the 5' RACE reads with MiXCR anew, one entry per CDR3 protein. The sample holds about 250,000 distinct CDR3 sequences, 15% to 20% seen once. Sequenced input: blood, either unsorted or a sorted T cell fraction (not recorded which). Source of these receptors: a male donor with ankylosing spondylitis or in good health (not recorded which). Each CDR3 is given with its conserved first and last residue. The order of the fields is D gene, J gene, clone size, V gene, CDR3 DNA, CDR3 protein. A D gene is named only where the DNA matches it firmly. Size values are once, few and many counts, or a class for expanded clones, and some rows have none.

- TRBJ2-7 few TRBV29-1 TGCAGCGTCCTTAGCGGAAGCTCCTACGAGCAGTACTTC CSVLSGSSYEQYF
- TRBJ2-7 few TRBV7-2 TGTGCCAGCAGCCCGCAGGGCCAACCCTACGAGCAGTACTTC CASSPQGQPYEQYF
- TRBJ2-3 - TRBV9 TGTGCCAGCAGCGTAGTGGAGACGCTGAACACAGATACGCAGTATTTT CASSVVETLNTDTQYF
- TRBJ2-7 - TRBV7-3 TGTGCCAGCAGCTTATACGGGGACGGGGCCGAGCAGTACTTC CASSLYGDGAEQYF
TRBD1 TRBJ1-3 few TRBV6-2/TRBV6-3 TGTGCCAGCAGTTACACAGACATTAGTTGGGACAGGAGCTCTGGAAACACCATATATTTT CASSYTDISWDRSSGNTIYF
- TRBJ1-6 - TRBV11-2 TGTGCCAGCAGCCCGTCGCGGGCGGAGCTTAATTCACCCCTCCACTTT CASSPSRAELNSPLHF
- TRBJ2-3 - TRBV2 TGTGCCAGCAGTGACGGAGGGGCGGGAAGATCGGCGTGGACAGATACGCAGTATTTT CASSDGGAGRSAWTDTQYF
TRBD2 TRBJ2-7 - TRBV20-1 TGCAGTGCTCCCCCGATCGGGGCTAGCGGGAGCTACGAGCAGTACTTC CSAPPIGASGSYEQYF
TRBD2 TRBJ2-5 few TRBV19 TGTGCCAGTAGTCTCGGACTAGCGGACGTCCAAGAGACCCAGTACTTC CASSLGLADVQETQYF
- TRBJ2-2 few TRBV29-1 TGCAGCGTGACTCCGGGGAACACCGGGGAGCTGTTTTTT CSVTPGNTGELFF
- TRBJ2-1 many TRBV4-3 TGCGCCAGCAGCCAAGATAGGAGGGAGTACAATGAGCAGTTCTTC CASSQDRREYNEQFF
TRBD2 TRBJ2-1 many TRBV27 TGTGCCAGCAGTGACACCGGGACTAGAGGCGTAGATGAGCAGTTCTTC CASSDTGTRGVDEQFF
TRBD1 TRBJ1-4 many TRBV4-2 TGTGCCAGCAGCCAGACTGCCGGGACAGGGGCTGAAAAACTGTTTTTT CASSQTAGTGAEKLFF
- TRBJ2-5 few TRBV20-1 TGCAGTGCTAGTGAGGACCTCCCCCAAGAGACCCAGTACTTC CSASEDLPQETQYF
- TRBJ2-5 - TRBV12-3/TRBV12-4 TGTGCCAGCAGCGGGGTGCCACGGTGGGAGACCCAGTACTTC CASSGVPRWETQYF
- TRBJ2-3 many TRBV12-3/TRBV12-4 TGTGCCAGCAACGATGGAGGGGGAGCAGATACGCAGTATTTT CASNDGGGADTQYF
- TRBJ2-7 few TRBV5-1 TGCGCCAGCAGCTTGATGAGACGGCAGGGGCACGAGCAGTACTTC CASSLMRRQGHEQYF
TRBD1 TRBJ1-1 - TRBV29-1 TGCAGCGCCGAAGACAGGGACCCTGAAGCTTTCTTT CSAEDRDPEAFF
- TRBJ2-7 - TRBV7-2 TGTGCCAGCAGCTTAGAGGTCACCTACGAGCAGTACTTC CASSLEVTYEQYF
- TRBJ2-1 few TRBV4-3 TGCGCCAGCAGCCAAGATCGGGCGGGAAGCATCTACAATGAGCAGTTCTTC CASSQDRAGSIYNEQFF
TRBD1 TRBJ1-5 - TRBV19 TGTGCCAGTACCCTGGGACAGCTGGCCTCGCCCCAGCATTTT CASTLGQLASPQHF
- TRBJ2-1 - TRBV20-1 TGCAGTGCTATATGGCGGAACAATGAGCAGTTCTTC CSAIWRNNEQFF
TRBD1 TRBJ2-7 few TRBV5-1 TGCGCCAGCAGCCTTTTGGCCGGGACAGCATCCTACGAGCAGTACTTC CASSLLAGTASYEQYF
- TRBJ2-7 - TRBV28 TGTGCCAGCAGTGGCGGGCAGCAATACGAGCAGTACTTC CASSGGQQYEQYF
- TRBJ1-1 - TRBV27 TGTGCCAGCAGTTTAGGTGACAGCCAGAACACTGAAGCTTTCTTT CASSLGDSQNTEAFF
- TRBJ2-4 many TRBV4-1 TGCGCCAGCAGCCAAGTAGCCCTCATTAAAGCTAAACTCAAAAACATTCAGTACTTC CASSQVALIKAKLKNIQYF
TRBD2 TRBJ2-5 large TRBV20-1 TGCAGTGCCCAATCGGGACTAGCGGGAGGGAGTCTCCAAGAGACCCAGTACTTC CSAQSGLAGGSLQETQYF
- TRBJ2-1 - TRBV20-1 TGCAGTGCCCCAGAAGACTCCTACAATGAGCAGTTCTTC CSAPEDSYNEQFF
TRBD2 TRBJ2-3 few TRBV24-1 TGTGCCACCAGTGCGGGAGGCGATACGCAGTATTTT CATSAGGDTQYF
TRBD2 TRBJ2-1 few TRBV3-1 TGTGCCAGCAGCTCGTCGGGGCTAGCGGATTACAATGAGCAGTTCTTC CASSSSGLADYNEQFF
- TRBJ2-1 - TRBV6-5 TGTGCCAGCAGTTACCCCGGGGAGGGGGCCTACAATGAGCAGTTCTTC CASSYPGEGAYNEQFF
TRBD2 TRBJ2-3 - TRBV12-3/TRBV12-4 TGTGCCAGCAGAAACCCGGGACTAGGGGCTGATACGCAGTATTTT CASRNPGLGADTQYF
- TRBJ2-2 - TRBV24-1 TGTGCCACCAGTGACTCGATGAACACCGGGGAGCTGTTTTTT CATSDSMNTGELFF
- TRBJ2-7 few TRBV27 TGTGCCAGCAGTTCGACAGGACACTACGAGCAGTACTTC CASSSTGHYEQYF
- TRBJ2-7 - TRBV4-1 TGCGCCAGCAGCCTAGAAGAGGGAGGAAACTACGAGCAGTACTTC CASSLEEGGNYEQYF
- TRBJ2-7 - TRBV20-1 TGCAGTGCTATTCCGGTCCTCTACGAGCAGTACTTC CSAIPVLYEQYF
TRBD2 TRBJ2-1 many TRBV6-4 TGTGCCAGCAGTGTATCTAGCGGGAGAGGGAATGAGCAGTTCTTC CASSVSSGRGNEQFF
TRBD2 TRBJ2-3 few TRBV12-3/TRBV12-4 TGTGCCAGCAGCCCTAGCGGGAGCTTGGATACGCAGTATTTT CASSPSGSLDTQYF
- TRBJ1-3 few TRBV4-2 TGTGCCAGCAGCCTAGTTGAAGATGCAGGATTCACTGGAAACACCATATATTTT CASSLVEDAGFTGNTIYF
- TRBJ1-6 - TRBV27 TGTGCCAGCAGTTCCAGCCCACAGGGCGGATCACCCCTCCACTTT CASSSSPQGGSPLHF
- TRBJ1-1 few TRBV6-1 TGTGCCAGCAGTCCCCCGATGAGGGACACTGAAGCTTTCTTT CASSPPMRDTEAFF
- TRBJ2-7 few TRBV10-3 TGTGCCATCAGTGAGACCGGCGAGCAGTACTTC CAISETGEQYF
- TRBJ2-1 - TRBV7-2 TGTGCCAGCAGCTTAGTCGAGGGAAGGTACAATGAGCAGTTCTTC CASSLVEGRYNEQFF
TRBD2 TRBJ2-1 - TRBV5-1 TGCGCCAGCAGCTCGTCTTGGGCGGGAGGAGGCGGTGAGCAGTTCTTC CASSSSWAGGGGEQFF
TRBD2 TRBJ2-1 - TRBV20-1 TGCAGTGCTTTCACCTTAGCGGGTAGCTCCTACAATGAGCAGTTCTTC CSAFTLAGSSYNEQFF
- TRBJ2-7 few TRBV20-1 TGCAGTGCCAGGGCGAGGACAAGGGGCTACGAGCAGTACTTC CSARARTRGYEQYF
TRBD2 TRBJ2-1 - TRBV4-1 TGCGCCAGCAGCCTCGTACAGAACCTAGCGGGAGGGCACAGCAATGAGCAGTTCTTC CASSLVQNLAGGHSNEQFF
- TRBJ2-7 few TRBV4-1 TGCGCCAGCAGCCGAGGACCGTCTAGGGGCGAGCAGTACTTC CASSRGPSRGEQYF
- TRBJ1-2 - TRBV29-1 TGCAGCGTTGTTAGTGGCTATGGCTACACCTTC CSVVSGYGYTF
- TRBJ2-3 - TRBV5-6 TGTGCCAGCAGCCCGGACAGAACAACAGATACGCAGTATTTT CASSPDRTTDTQYF
TRBD1 TRBJ2-1 - TRBV27 TGTGCCAGCAGTTATACAGGGGGCTATAATGAGCAGTTCTTC CASSYTGGYNEQFF